These 14 T cell receptor beta chains were sequenced from one sample in a study of cytomegalovirus exposure and HLA in healthy donors. Only in-frame clones appear in the TCRdb table, and some are missing; sequencing was by immunoSEQ multiplex PCR. The sample has under 150,000 clones; approximately 86% are singletons. The sequenced sample was PBMCs. The origin of the receptors is a woman younger than 30 in good health and CMV-seropositive.

The chain employs TRBV7-2 and TRBJ1-2, with D possibly matching TRBD1 (5 bases). The CDR3 totals 14 residues. V shed 5 bases and J shed 0 bases, with 10 bases lying between them. The V gene's germline CDR1 is SGHTA and CDR2 FQGNSA. CDR3 residues: CASSPSTANYGYTF. The CDR3 DNA follows: TGTGCCAGCAGCCCGTCGACAGCTAACTATGGCTACACCTTC. Complete variable domain (other parts from reference TRBV7-2 and TRBJ1-2): GAGVSQSPSNKVTEKGKDVELRCDPISGHTALYWYRQSLGQGLEFLIYFQGNSAPDKSGLPSDRFSAERTGGSVSTLTIQRTQQEDSAVYLCASSPSTANYGYTFGSGTRLTVV.

The chain recombines TRBV7-9 with TRBJ1-1; perhaps TRBD1 as D (5 bases). The V end was cut by 1 base, the J end by 4 bases, with 13 bases between. CDR1 is SEHNR and CDR2 is FQNEAQ in the germline V gene (reference sequence). The CDR3 extends over 15 amino acids. Written as DNA, the CDR3 is TGTGCCAGCAGCTTAGTCTATAGGGGAGGCACTGAAGCTTTCTTT. Translating it yields CASSLVYRGGTEAFF.

The J gene is TRBJ1-1, the V gene TRBV5-4; maybe TRBD1 (6 bases). This CDR3 has 14 amino acids. The V and J ends lost 4 bases and 0 bases respectively, with 10 bases between them. CDR1 is SGHNT, CDR2 YYREEE, per germline (reference sequence). The CDR3 bases are TGTGCCAGCAGCACCGGACAGATGAACACTGAAGCTTTCTTT. Encoded protein: CASSTGQMNTEAFF.

The table lists this clone with a count of one. The V call is TRBV5-1, the J call TRBJ2-1; TRBD1 is a possible D gene (6 bases). CDR1 and CDR2 (germline): SGHRS, YFSETQ. The CDR3 contains 15 residues. Trimming left V 4 bases short and J 0 bases short, with 11 bases between. The CDR3: CASSSTGSSYNEQFF. In nucleotides, the CDR3 is TGCGCCAGCAGCAGTACAGGGAGCTCCTACAATGAGCAGTTCTTC.

The chain joins TRBV27 to TRBJ1-1; maybe TRBD1 (5 bases). With 3 bases removed from V and 1 base from J, the gap between germline ends came to 15 bases. Germline V gene sequence: CDR1 MNHEY, CDR2 SMNVEV (reference sequence). This CDR3 is 16 amino acids long. CDR3 residues: CASSFRGTYANTEAFF. CDR3 coding DNA: TGTGCCAGCAGTTTTCGGGGGACCTACGCGAACACTGAAGCTTTCTTT.

This sequence joins TRBV30 and TRBJ1-1, with D maybe TRBD1 (5 bases). Trimming removed 3 bases at V and 1 base at J, with 12 bases between. From germline, CDR1 is GTSNPN and CDR2 SVGIG (reference sequence). The length of the CDR3 is 14 residues. The CDR3 nucleotides are TGTGCCTGGAGGGGGGGACGGAAGAACACTGAAGCTTTCTTT. Translating it yields CAWRGGRKNTEAFF.

The CDR3 protein is CASSAGTGPYEQYF. The CDR3 bases are TGTGCCAGCAGTGCCGGGACAGGCCCCTACGAGCAGTACTTC. V usage is TRBV27 and J usage is TRBJ2-7; 8 positions agree with TRBD1. This CDR3 has 14 residues. The junction had 5 bases not matched to a gene; V was cut back by 5 bases and J by 2 bases. Germline CDR1 is MNHEY and CDR2 is SMNVEV (reference sequence).

The chain uses TRBV5-4 and TRBJ2-2; 8 bases match TRBD1. V gave up 4 bases and J gave up 5 bases; unmatched junction bases: 10. CDR1 and CDR2 from the germline V gene are SGHNT and YYREEE (reference sequence). This CDR3 has 16 residues. The CDR3 is CASSPGTGRGTGELFF. CDR3 sequence (DNA): TGTGCCAGCAGCCCCGGGACAGGTCGGGGGACCGGGGAGCTGTTTTTT.

The chain couples TRBV18 to TRBJ1-5; 10 nucleotides agree with TRBD1. Per the germline V gene, CDR1 is KGHSH and CDR2 is LQKENI. J gave up 0 bases and V 2 bases, and 7 bases lay outside the gene matches. CDR3 length equals 18 residues. CDR3 DNA sequence: TGTGCCAGCTCACCAGGGACAGGGGAAAGGGATAGCAATCAGCCCCAGCATTTT. Translated, it gives CASSPGTGERDSNQPQHF.

This chain connects TRBV27 to TRBJ1-5, with 8 bases aligning to TRBD1. CDR3 size: 14 residues. The germline V gene has CDR1 MNHEY and CDR2 SMNVEV (reference sequence). J lost 2 bases, V lost 7 bases, and 4 bases had no gene match. CDR3 DNA: TGTGCCAGCACCCCGACAGGGGGCAATCAGCCCCAGCATTTT. It encodes CASTPTGGNQPQHF.

The chain uses TRBV7-8 and TRBJ2-5, with D perhaps matching TRBD2 (5 bases). The CDR3 has 14 residues. V lost 10 bases to trimming and J lost 5 bases, with 20 bases between them. Germline-derived CDR1 and CDR2 are SGHVS and FQNEAQ. In DNA, the CDR3 is TGTGCCACCCAACTATTGGACTTTCGTGAGACCCAGTACTTC. It codes for CATQLLDFRETQYF. The full variable domain, in which reference TRBV7-8 and TRBJ2-5 provide the parts outside the CDR3, is GAGVSQSPRYKVAKRGQDVALRCDPISGHVSLFWYQQALGQGPEFLTYFQNEAQLDKSGLPSDRFFAERPEGSVSTLKIQRTQQEDSAVYLCATQLLDFRETQYFGPGTRLLVL.

Here the CDR3 DNA reads TGTGCCAGTTGGGACAGCGGAATGGGCTACACCTTC. Translated: CASWDSGMGYTF. The genes are TRBV28 and TRBJ1-2; 7 bases agree with TRBD1. CDR1 is MDHEN, CDR2 SYDVKM, per germline. The J segment lost 8 bases and the V segment lost 9 bases, leaving 9 bases of the junction unmatched. This CDR3 comprises 12 residues.

J is TRBJ1-2 and V is TRBV7-9; 7 nucleotides align to TRBD1. Germline CDR1 reads SEHNR; CDR2 reads FQNEAQ (reference sequence). V was pared by 5 bases and J by 6 bases, with 6 bases of the junction left unmatched. The CDR3 runs 13 residues. The CDR3 bases are TGTGCCAGCAGCACTACAGGGGACGATGGCTACACCTTC. It encodes CASSTTGDDGYTF. Full variable domain (missing parts from reference TRBV7-9 and TRBJ1-2): DTGVSQNPRHKITKRGQNVTFRCDPISEHNRLYWYRQTLGQGPEFLTYFQNEAQLEKSRLLSDRFSAERPKGSFSTLEIQRTEQGDSAMYLCASSTTGDDGYTFGSGTRLTVV.

The chain combines TRBV30 with TRBJ2-7; 9 bases line up with TRBD1. Germline trimming cut 3 bases from V and 5 bases from J; bases unmatched to any gene: 8. Germline CDR1 and CDR2: GTSNPN and SVGIG (reference sequence). The CDR3 is made up of 14 amino acids. CDR3 nucleotide sequence: TGTGCCTGGAGCGCCGGGACAGGGTCGCACGAGCAGTACTTC. Translating gives CAWSAGTGSHEQYF.